What follows describes a single T cell receptor beta chain. The antigen is unknown. Data came from immunoSEQ multiplex PCR; TCRdb stores just in-frame clones and leaves some out. The sample carries around 130,000 clones, around nine tenths recorded once. Germline CDR1 SGHVS, CDR2 FQNEAQ. Trimming cost V 5 bases and J 1 base, with 12 bases left between them. The CDR3 has 14 amino acids. The data were taken from a study of T cell responses to AZD1222 COVID-19 vaccine. General study points: Baseline seropositivity occurred in only a handful of AZD1222 recipients. The study reported that nearly half of spike-specific TCRs target unmutated variant regions. Donors were largely white British and mainly female; clonal diversity was possibly underestimated.

This receptor was obtained from an adult in good health. The sample was peripheral blood, taken on day 0 of AZD1222 vaccination. The chain uses TRBV7-8 and TRBJ2-7; no clear D gene. The CDR3, as DNA: TGTGCCAGCAGCATCAGGATCCCTTCCTACGAGCAGTACTTC. Amino acid sequence: CASSIRIPSYEQYF.